This T cell receptor beta chain was observed in a study of regulatory T cells in long-lasting Graves disease. As for time point: newly diagnosed GD, antithyroid drugs for less than 3 months. Isolated PBMC RNA provided the starting material for the TCR library. The germline V gene encodes CDR1 SNHLY and CDR2 FYNNEI. The CDR3 runs to 14 residues. J lost 5 bases, V lost 3 bases, and 6 bases had no gene match. Libraries of TCR beta came from iRepertoire HTBI primers plus Arm-PCR of CDR3 regions. Each CDR3 protein is one row after TCRdb ran MiXCR on the multiplex PCR reads. Of about 430,000 distinct CDR3 sequences in the sample, 15% were seen once. This clonotype showed up many times. The sample was also linked to a second study, of T cells in Graves' hyperthyroidism and ophthalmopathy. That paper adds: No ophthalmopathy progression within 18 months constituted stable Graves' hyperthyroidism. Blood also showed most of the thyroid clonotypes that were expanded above 0.001. From stable hyperthyroidism, ophthalmopathy was set apart by a 13 V-J model.

This material consisted of peripheral blood mononuclear cells (PBMCs), taken at new diagnosis, from a patient treated with antithyroid drugs. This TCR was recovered from a middle-aged woman with Graves disease. The V call is TRBV2, the J call TRBJ2-5; TRBD2 agrees at 7 bases. CDR3 region: CASSEGGSWETQYF. The CDR3 DNA reads as TGTGCCAGCAGTGAGGGCGGGAGTTGGGAGACCCAGTACTTC.